Below, one TCR beta chain is given with its context. Its antigen is unknown. Produced via immunoSEQ multiplex PCR; TCRdb's table is partial and in-frame only. This table has about 150,000 clones, about 90% appearing once. These data belong to a study of T cell responses to AZD1222 COVID-19 vaccine. Second-dose groups at about 4 or about 12 weeks were pooled. Overall study results and limits: Along spike, vaccine-associated CD4 TCRs were found throughout, with dominance at 160-218 and 743-854. Seropositive status at baseline applied to only a handful of AZD1222 recipients.

The source of this sequence is an adult who received the AZD1222 COVID-19 vaccine. This specimen consisted of peripheral blood, obtained 28 days after the second AZD1222 dose.

CDR3 sequence (DNA): TGCGCCAGCAGCTCGGACAGGGGGGGCGAGCAGTACTTC. This encodes CASSSDRGGEQYF. This chain uses TRBV5-1 with TRBJ2-7; 10 bases match TRBD1. CDR1 is SGHRS and CDR2 is YFSETQ in the germline V gene. The CDR3 totals 13 residues. V lost 3 bases, J lost 6 bases, and 3 bases stayed unmatched.